This TCR beta chain was captured by sequencing in a study of blood T cell dynamics during melanoma immunotherapy. Turning to this clone: Its antigen is unknown.

TCRdb's table, derived via immunoSEQ multiplex PCR, lists solely in-frame clones and lacks some. The sample consists of approximately 16,000 clones, about 94% of them appearing once. The CDR3 sequence is 15 residues long. Trimming removed 5 bases from V and 7 bases from J; junction bases left unmatched: 11. Germline V lookup: CDR1 MNHEY, CDR2 SMNVEV (reference sequence). Time point given: week 3, after first cycle of checkpoint inhibitor. Study conclusions and caveats: Clones driving repertoire changes may be melanoma-specific or general immune activation.

The rearrangement uses TRBV27 and TRBJ1-2; 9 positions agree with TRBD1. This material consisted of blood, taken from a patient treated with checkpoint blockade. The sequence was obtained from a human donor with melanoma. The CDR3 nucleotides read TGTGCCAGCAGTCCCCTTCCGCACAGGGGGCGTGGCTACACCTTC. Translation: CASSPLPHRGRGYTF.